This TCR beta chain stems from a study of human T cells and chemical hapten exposure (dated by TCRdb to the early 2020s). Regarding the research as a whole: For sensitization, 2% DPC in acetone was applied to a 2 cm by 2 cm area of upper inner arm skin. Patients additionally received weekly therapeutic DPC doses to the scalp throughout the roughly 26-week study period. Patch testing was performed on the upper back with Finn chambers containing 0.01% DPC, and the patch tests were scored after 6 days according to International Contact Dermatitis Research Group standards. Most of the patients in the cohort were female, and the cohort covered alopecia areata with under or over 50% scalp involvement, alopecia totalis and alopecia universalis. Libraries were pooled for sequencing, and per-sample TCR yields varied mainly because of small differences in library volumes within the pool. The study tracked peripheral blood TCR repertoire changes in vivo during primary and secondary sensitization to the hapten diphenylcyclopropenone (DPC) in alopecia patients. Blood was sampled from patients pre-sensitization (week 0) and at 2, 6 and about 24 weeks after DPC sensitization. Blood for TCR sequencing was provided by twenty-nine alopecia patients at one to four time points (pre-sensitization, 2, 6 and 24 weeks).

The junction shows trimming of 4 bases on V and 4 bases on J, plus 16 bases between the germline ends. CDR1 and CDR2 are read off the germline V gene (reference sequence) as LNHNV and YYDKDF. The CDR3 numbers 16 residues from cysteine through phenylalanine. Only the CDR3 DNA is retained, 48 bases long and in frame from the first base. On the study overall, not on this receptor specifically: No change with DPC sensitization was found in the number of TCRs above 1 in 1000 frequency, and no evidence of global repertoire structure alterations was found. Expanded TCRs formed significantly more large CDR3 similarity clusters than pre-sensitization or healthy control sets, consistent with antigen-driven responses. All patients had alopecia, a presumed autoimmune disease, so their immune response might differ from that of healthy individuals. Repeated subsampling changed both the strength of the expansion versus patch-test correlation and the threshold at which that correlation became significant. The number of PT1 expanded TCRs positively correlated with patch test score, significant at thresholds 8, 16 and 32 but not 4.

The library relied on RACE. Sequenced using a NextSeq 500. During library preparation, unique molecular identifiers were attached to individual cDNA molecules so that TCRs could be counted quantitatively and reproducibly. For every blood RNA sample, sequencing covered both the TCR alpha and TCR beta chains. For the original study's pipeline: A median of about 87,000 TCRs per sample was observed, with a range of about 23,224 to 690,600. The Decombinator software suite was used to annotate V, J and CDR3 in the TCR reads. For PS versus PT1 abundance plots, all samples were subsampled to the same number of TCRs (28,000). Expanded TCRs were defined as absent before sensitization and observed at least eight times at the 2-week time point. TCRdb applied fastp at Q25 and MiXCR to the public reads, then kept only in-frame beta chains. Every distinct CDR3 protein forms one entry, paired with its most common genes and DNA. These V and J calls originate from TCRdb's pipeline instead of the authors' own analysis. Counted in this sample were under 300,000 distinct CDR3 sequences; approximately 8.6% of them appeared once. The ten largest clones add up to 2% to 3% of the sample.

Taken with the paper, the label for time point translates to: pre-sensitization, week 0. The intended sense of this specimen's treatment or condition label: therapeutic diphenylcyclopropenone sensitization with weekly scalp DPC. At every patch-test visit, the blood draw took place before the patch test was put on. To be eligible, patients had to be aged 18 to 70, diagnosed with alopecia and judged suitable for DPC therapy, while pregnant patients were excluded. Unfractionated whole blood was collected in Tempus Blood RNA tubes, and total RNA was extracted from that blood. For this clonotype: No cognate antigen has been identified for it. Qualities for individual bases were not recorded, and no much larger clone is one base off.

The sample in question was whole blood, obtained in connection with sensitization to the hapten diphenylcyclopropenone (DPC). The clonotype originates from a woman aged 40 to 50 with alopecia areata. Some clones in this sample may be carry-over from other donors' samples. The sequence is built from TRBV15 and TRBJ1-4; TRBD1 is a weak D gene call, 5 bases matching. The nucleotide sequence reads TGTGCCACCAGCACCCGAGCCAGGGCCGGTAATGAAAAACTGTTTTTT. Its coded protein is CATSTRARAGNEKLFF.